There are a few counts of the clone carrying this T cell receptor beta chain. What it binds is not known. V gave up 1 base and J gave up 6 bases; unmatched junction bases: 8. The CDR3 has 16 amino acids. Germline CDR1 is SEHNR and CDR2 is FQNEAQ (reference sequence). This sample is part of a study of T-cell memory formation after mild COVID-19. Across the whole study: TCR clusters largely stayed donor specific. Whole-study results and caveats: Some responding clones appeared in pre-infection memory, suggesting cross-reactive memory joined.

Using constant-segment primers, 5'RACE produced TCR alpha and TCR beta cDNA libraries carrying sample barcodes and UMIs. TCRdb reanalysed the 5' RACE reads using MiXCR and keeps one entry per CDR3 protein. The sample contains 130,000 to 150,000 distinct CDR3 sequences, 6% to 7% of which appear only once. The chain links TRBV7-9 to TRBJ1-5; 8 positions match TRBD1. The clonotype comes from an adult woman who had mild COVID-19 (a few samples of this study predate the infection). Cell type and time point are not known. Sequencing used PBMCs or a T cell subset sorted from them (not recorded which). The CDR3 bases are TGTGCCAGCAGCTTAGGTCAGGGGGCAATGGGTCAGCCCCAGCATTTT. This gives the protein CASSLGQGAMGQPQHF.